This TCR beta chain appears in the sequencing data of a study of T cell responses to AZD1222 COVID-19 vaccine. Study-level results: Compared with day 0, the breadth and depth of the Spike-specific TCR repertoire rose significantly after two doses of AZD1222.

From germline, CDR1 is KGHDR and CDR2 SFDVKD. Trimming took 9 bases from V and 2 from J; bases not matched to a gene: 13. The CDR3 is 17 amino acids. Concerning this clone: What it recognizes is unknown.

This table comes from immunoSEQ multiplex PCR, and its TCRdb copy is limited to in-frame clones, with some not included. The sample has around 160,000 clones, roughly 92% seen once; the top ten hold approximately 0.6%. The chain recombines TRBV24-1 with TRBJ2-5; 11 bases line up with TRBD2. Sequencing used peripheral blood, obtained on day 0 of AZD1222 vaccination. The source of this sequence is an adult in good health. The CDR3 region is CATSSGGLAGGQETQYF. CDR3 coding DNA: TGTGCCACCTCATCGGGTGGGCTAGCGGGAGGTCAAGAGACCCAGTACTTC.